The entry below gives a single TCR beta chain sequence along with its context. In the original workflow: Estimated nucleated cell counts came from reference gene primer amplification. The table came from immunoSEQ multiplex PCR; TCRdb's copy has only in-frame clones and leaves some out. Clone size and the V and J calls come from that table; the DNA yielded D and trimming. The sample has around 160,000 clones, roughly nine tenths seen once; the top ten hold about 3%. The CDR3 loop spans 14 amino acids. CDR1 and CDR2 from the germline V gene are SGHNT and YYREEE (reference sequence). V shed 5 bases and J shed 7 bases, with 19 bases lying between them. This entry comes from a study of blood T cell repertoires in COVID-19. The overall study: Collection of acute and convalescent COVID-19 samples took place in the United States, Italy and Spain. PBMCs, B-cell-depleted T cells, or T cells were the source of the cDNA or gDNA that made up the material.

The V call is TRBV5-4, the J call TRBJ2-7; weak D call: TRBD2 (5 bases). The sequenced sample was peripheral blood. This sequence originates from a man aged 60 to 69 with acute or convalescent COVID-19. The CDR3, as DNA: TGTGCCAGCAGTTACCGACCCCTAAGGGAGGAGCAGTACTTC. Translation gives CASSYRPLREEQYF.